This T cell receptor beta chain was documented in a study of beta chain features in type 1 diabetes. Study results and limitations: Compared with healthy donors, patients appeared to share more similar naive, central memory and regulatory TCRB repertoires.

Germline CDR1 and CDR2: PRHDT and FYEKMQ (reference sequence). The CDR3 contains 15 residues. The V gene lost 1 base and the J gene lost 6 bases, with 15 bases spanning the gap. A word on this clone: Its specificity is not known.

The entirety of the isolated RNA underwent reverse transcription, so expressed TCRB transcripts were sequenced. Some clones are missing from TCRdb's copy, which holds only in-frame ones; the method was immunoSEQ multiplex PCR. The sample lists under 500,000 clones, roughly 31% occurring once. The rearrangement uses TRBV13 and TRBJ1-1; D uncertain. The origin of this receptor is a man aged 18 to 30 in good health. Sequencing used naive CD4+ T cells from blood. The CDR3 bases are TGTGCCAGCAGCTTAGTCACCGCCCGGCGGCCTGAAGCTTTCTTT. It codes for CASSLVTARRPEAFF.